The 25 T cell receptor beta chains given below trace back to one sample, sequenced in a study of T-cell reconstitution after alpha-beta-depleted transplantation in children. Preparation of the TCRbeta library was carried out with unique molecular identifiers. TCRdb analysed the PCR reads with MiXCR anew, one entry per CDR3 protein. Found here are just under 350,000 distinct CDR3 sequences, about 17% of them singletons; the top ten hold about 41%. The source material was PBMCs, mostly from graft donor cells, sampled 360 days after TCRalphabeta/CD19-depleted stem cell transplant. The receptors derive from a male patient aged 2 to 10 who had a stem cell transplant for acute lymphoblastic leukemia, so the T cells may come from the graft donor.

This clonotype came up many times. This rearrangement joins TRBV29-1 to TRBJ1-5; D unclear. V was cut by 5 bases and J by 0 bases, with 5 bases left in between. The V gene's germline CDR1 is SQVTM and CDR2 ANQGSEA. This CDR3 region has 12 residues. For the CDR3, the DNA is TGCAGCGTTCGTGATAGCAATCAGCCCCAGCATTTT. Amino acids: CSVRDSNQPQHF.

The chain carries TRBV5-5 and TRBJ2-7, with D unclear. Germline CDR1 is SGHKS and CDR2 is YYEKEE (reference sequence). V was shortened by 4 bases and J by 2 bases, with 13 bases between the two germline ends. CDR3 length equals 14 residues. The CDR3 loop is CASSPYGPPYEQYF. The CDR3 coding sequence is TGTGCCAGCAGCCCTTATGGACCCCCCTACGAGCAGTACTTC.

This chain connects TRBV5-1 to TRBJ2-2, with TRBD1 matching 9 bases. CDR3 length: 14 residues. Germline V gives CDR1 SGHRS, CDR2 YFSETQ. After removal of 4 bases from V and 4 bases from J, the junction contained 2 bases not matched to a gene. CDR3 region: CASSRGQGTGELFF. The DNA of the CDR3 is TGCGCCAGCAGCAGGGGACAGGGCACCGGGGAGCTGTTTTTT.

Many counts were recorded for this clonotype. The J gene is TRBJ2-2, the V gene TRBV5-6; unclear D gene. V was clipped by 0 bases and J by 0 bases, with 9 bases between them. The CDR3 is 16 residues long. In germline, CDR1 is SGHDT, CDR2 YYEEEE. CDR3 region: CASSLAPITNTGELFF. Here the CDR3 DNA reads TGTGCCAGCAGCTTGGCGCCCATCACGAACACCGGGGAGCTGTTTTTT. Variable domain in full (rest from reference TRBV5-6 and TRBJ2-2): DAGVTQSPTHLIKTRGQQVTLRCSPKSGHDTVSWYQQALGQGPQFIFQYYEEEERQRGNFPDRFSGHQFPNYSSELNVNALLLGDSALYLCASSLAPITNTGELFFGEGSRLTVL.

This clonotype has just a few counts. The chain uses TRBV29-1 and TRBJ2-5; 8 nucleotides line up with TRBD2. V trimming: 3 bases; J trimming: 7 bases; junction bases outside the gene matches: 13. This CDR3 spans 15 amino acids. The germline gives CDR1 SQVTM, CDR2 ANQGSEA. CDR3 sequence (DNA): TGCAGCGTTGAGTGGCGGGAGGAGACCCCCGGGACCCAGTACTTC. Residues: CSVEWREETPGTQYF.

This clonotype was detected only a few times. This chain joins TRBV9 and TRBJ1-6; D is unresolved. Looked up from germline, CDR1 is SGDLS and CDR2 is YYNGEE. This CDR3 is 16 amino acids long. Trimming left V 5 bases short and J 6 bases short, with 18 bases between. The CDR3 sequence: CASSPMGGPGNSPLHF. In DNA, the CDR3 is TGTGCCAGCAGTCCCATGGGAGGGCCCGGTAATTCACCCCTCCACTTT.

In its sample, this clonotype was seen a few times. The chain couples TRBV7-9 to TRBJ2-1, with D uncertain. The CDR3 is 13 amino acids. V shed 3 bases and J shed 4 bases, with 7 bases lying between them. Germline loops: CDR1 SEHNR, CDR2 FQNEAQ (reference sequence). The CDR3 region has the DNA TGTGCCAGCAGCTTTTGGGAATACAATGAGCAGTTCTTC. Translation: CASSFWEYNEQFF. Together with reference TRBV7-9 and TRBJ2-1, the CDR3 gives the full variable domain: DTGVSQNPRHKITKRGQNVTFRCDPISEHNRLYWYRQTLGQGPEFLTYFQNEAQLEKSRLLSDRFSAERPKGSFSTLEIQRTEQGDSAMYLCASSFWEYNEQFFGPGTRLTVL.

This clonotype was counted at least ten times. The rearrangement links TRBV11-2 to TRBJ1-2; the D is unclear. Germline CDR1 and CDR2: SGHAT and FQNNGV. Trimming pared 1 base from V and 8 bases from J, leaving 5 bases between. The CDR3 contains 11 residues. The chain's CDR3 is CASSLGRGYTF. The CDR3 coding sequence is TGTGCCAGCAGCTTAGGGAGGGGCTACACCTTC.

In its sample, this clonotype was seen a few times. The chain joins TRBV29-1 to TRBJ2-2; D is uncertain. The V end was cut by 2 bases, the J end by 0 bases, with 4 bases between. CDR1 is SQVTM, CDR2 ANQGSEA, per germline. This CDR3 spans 13 amino acids. CDR3 sequence (DNA): TGCAGCGTTGAACGCGCGAACACCGGGGAGCTGTTTTTT. Its protein is CSVERANTGELFF.

This clonotype was observed a few times. The V call is TRBV20-1, the J call TRBJ2-7; 12 nucleotides align to TRBD2. The CDR3 is 15 residues long. Germline trimming cut 3 bases from V and 5 bases from J; bases unmatched to any gene: 8. Germline V gene lookup returns CDR1 DFQATT and CDR2 SNEGSKA (reference sequence). The CDR3 loop reads CSARVLAGGPHEQYF. CDR3 coding DNA: TGCAGTGCTAGGGTCCTAGCGGGAGGGCCCCACGAGCAGTACTTC.

This chain links TRBV7-2 with TRBJ2-2, with D tentatively TRBD2 (6 bases). Germline V lookup: CDR1 SGHTA, CDR2 FQGNSA. The CDR3 sequence is 15 residues long. The germline V and J ends were trimmed by 5 bases and 0 bases, with 10 bases remaining between them. CDR3 loop: CASSKTRPNTGELFF. In DNA, the CDR3 is TGTGCCAGCAGCAAGACTAGACCGAACACCGGGGAGCTGTTTTTT.

In its sample, this clonotype was seen a few times. This chain connects TRBV7-2 to TRBJ2-7; D possibly corresponds to TRBD1 (5 bases). Trimming took off 1 base at V and 6 bases at J, with 10 bases between the two ends. The CDR3 covers 13 residues. Germline CDR1 is SGHTA and CDR2 is FQGNSA. CDR3 nucleotides: TGTGCCAGCAGCTTAGGGCCGCAGGGCGAGCAGTACTTC. The encoded protein is CASSLGPQGEQYF.

The V and J genes are TRBV7-2 and TRBJ1-1; D gene ambiguous. V dropped 5 bases and J dropped 2 bases, with 12 bases sitting between them. CDR3 size: 14 residues. Germline assignment: CDR1 SGHTA and CDR2 FQGNSA. CDR3 region: CASSTLVANTEAFF. CDR3 DNA sequence: TGTGCCAGCAGCACCCTAGTGGCCAACACTGAAGCTTTCTTT.

V gene TRBV4-3 combines with J gene TRBJ1-1; the D is unclear. V was trimmed by 2 bases and J by 1 base, leaving 14 bases between them. Germline V gene lookup returns CDR1 LGHNA and CDR2 YSLEER. This CDR3 has 16 residues. As DNA, the CDR3 is TGCGCCAGCAGCCAAAGGTACGGACCAGAGAACACTGAAGCTTTCTTT. It codes for CASSQRYGPENTEAFF.

This clonotype was seen many times. The chain uses TRBV30 and TRBJ2-6, with D possibly matching TRBD2 (5 bases). Germline assignment: CDR1 GTSNPN and CDR2 SVGIG (reference sequence). The CDR3 spans 15 residues. The V end lost 0 bases, the J end lost 0 bases, and 6 bases lay between the germline ends. CDR3: CAWSVGVSGANVLTF. CDR3 nucleotide sequence: TGTGCCTGGAGTGTCGGGGTCTCTGGGGCCAACGTCCTGACTTTC.

The DNA for the CDR3 is TGTGCCAGCTGCCCTACCATTAGTGCGTCGGACATTCAGTACTTC. Encoded protein: CASCPTISASDIQYF. The chain uses TRBV3-1 and TRBJ2-4; D is unresolved. The CDR3 runs 15 residues. CDR1 and CDR2 from the germline V gene are LGHDT and YNNKEL (reference sequence). Trimming cost V 8 bases and J 8 bases, with 22 bases left between them.

V gene TRBV7-2 combines with J gene TRBJ2-1; the D gene is possibly TRBD1 (5 bases). The germline CDR1 and CDR2 sequences are SGHTA and FQGNSA. CDR3 length equals 17 residues. Trimming shortened V by 1 base and J by 2 bases, and 15 bases separated the two germline ends. The CDR3 sequence is CASSLGTIDWPYNEQFF. The CDR3 DNA sequence: TGTGCCAGCAGCTTAGGGACAATCGATTGGCCCTACAATGAGCAGTTCTTC.

Many counts were recorded for this clonotype. The chain joins TRBV20-1 to TRBJ2-4, with 11 bases fitting TRBD2. Germline V gives CDR1 DFQATT, CDR2 SNEGSKA (reference sequence). V gave up 4 bases and J gave up 0 bases; unmatched junction bases: 2. The CDR3 totals 15 residues. Here the CDR3 DNA reads TGCAGTGCTATCGGACTAGCGGGAGCCAAAAACATTCAGTACTTC. Translated, it gives CSAIGLAGAKNIQYF.

The rearrangement joins TRBV4-3 to TRBJ2-6; a weak D match, TRBD2 (7 bases). The CDR3 loop spans 20 amino acids. The V end was cut by 1 base, the J end by 0 bases, with 19 bases between. Germline assignment: CDR1 LGHNA and CDR2 YSLEER. The CDR3 coding sequence is TGCGCCAGCAGCCAAGTCTCTCTGGGGGGGGCCCTCTCTGGGGCCAACGTCCTGACTTTC. The encoded protein is CASSQVSLGGALSGANVLTF.

Only a few counts were recorded for this clonotype. This sequence joins TRBV29-1 and TRBJ2-3; the D is unclear. This CDR3 comprises 14 residues. With 4 bases removed from V and 2 bases from J, the gap between germline ends came to 13 bases. Germline V gene data show CDR1 as SQVTM and CDR2 as ANQGSEA. CDR3 loop: CSVASSDNTDTQYF. The CDR3 bases are TGCAGCGTTGCTTCGAGCGATAACACAGATACGCAGTATTTT.

This clonotype has more than one count but fewer than ten. The chain couples TRBV9 to TRBJ2-7; TRBD1 matches 7 bases. Trimming at V came to 6 bases and at J to 3 bases, leaving 9 bases not matched to a gene. Germline lookup yields CDR1 SGDLS and CDR2 YYNGEE. The CDR3 covers 14 residues. CDR3 amino acids: CASNPTGQSYEQYF. DNA for the CDR3: TGTGCCAGCAACCCAACGGGACAGAGCTACGAGCAGTACTTC.

This clonotype was seen a few times. The chain combines TRBV12-3 or TRBV12-4 with TRBJ2-7, with D tentatively TRBD2 (6 bases). The CDR3 runs 14 residues. Trimming stripped 4 bases from V and 0 bases from J, with 10 bases between. This CDR3 is CASSSGTRSYEQYF. The CDR3 DNA reads as TGTGCCAGCAGTTCCGGGACTCGCTCCTACGAGCAGTACTTC.

This clonotype was counted only a few times. The J gene is TRBJ2-7, the V gene TRBV6-1; possibly TRBD1 for D (6 bases). This CDR3 comprises 13 residues. V was cut by 7 bases and J by 5 bases, with 15 bases left in between. In germline, CDR1 is MNHNS, CDR2 SASEGT. The chain's CDR3 is CASTVTGSNEQYF. As DNA, the CDR3 is TGTGCCAGCACCGTAACAGGGTCCAACGAGCAGTACTTC.

This clonotype came up a few times. V usage is TRBV28 and J usage is TRBJ1-2; the D is unclear. The germline V and J ends were trimmed by 5 bases and 6 bases, with 16 bases remaining between them. Germline-derived CDR1 and CDR2 are MDHEN and SYDVKM. The CDR3 runs 14 residues. CDR3 sequence: CASSPVQRANGYTF. DNA for the CDR3: TGTGCCAGCAGTCCGGTTCAAAGAGCTAATGGCTACACCTTC.

This clonotype has more than one count but fewer than ten. The chain recombines TRBV12-3 or TRBV12-4 with TRBJ2-1, with TRBD1 identical over 7 bases. With V trimmed by 5 bases and J by 7 bases, 23 bases remained unmatched. This CDR3 comprises 19 residues. CDR3 bases: TGTGCCAGCAGTCCCTGGGATCTCGCCTTCCTCCTACAGGGGAATGAGCAGTTCTTC. It is translated as CASSPWDLAFLLQGNEQFF.